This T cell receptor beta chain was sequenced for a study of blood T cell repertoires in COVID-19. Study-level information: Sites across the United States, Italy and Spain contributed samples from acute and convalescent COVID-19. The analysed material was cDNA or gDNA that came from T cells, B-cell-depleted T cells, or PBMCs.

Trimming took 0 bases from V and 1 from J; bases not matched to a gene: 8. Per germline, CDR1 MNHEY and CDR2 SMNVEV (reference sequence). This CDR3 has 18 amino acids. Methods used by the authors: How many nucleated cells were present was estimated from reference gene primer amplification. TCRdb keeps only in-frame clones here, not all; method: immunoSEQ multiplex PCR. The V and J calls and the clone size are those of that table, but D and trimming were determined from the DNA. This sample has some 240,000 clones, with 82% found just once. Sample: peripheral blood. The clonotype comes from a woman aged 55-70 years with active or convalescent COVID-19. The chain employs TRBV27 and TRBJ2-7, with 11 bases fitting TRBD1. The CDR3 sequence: CASSLSPMGQGVSYEQYF. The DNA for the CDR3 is TGTGCCAGCAGTTTATCGCCGATGGGACAGGGGGTTTCCTACGAGCAGTACTTC.